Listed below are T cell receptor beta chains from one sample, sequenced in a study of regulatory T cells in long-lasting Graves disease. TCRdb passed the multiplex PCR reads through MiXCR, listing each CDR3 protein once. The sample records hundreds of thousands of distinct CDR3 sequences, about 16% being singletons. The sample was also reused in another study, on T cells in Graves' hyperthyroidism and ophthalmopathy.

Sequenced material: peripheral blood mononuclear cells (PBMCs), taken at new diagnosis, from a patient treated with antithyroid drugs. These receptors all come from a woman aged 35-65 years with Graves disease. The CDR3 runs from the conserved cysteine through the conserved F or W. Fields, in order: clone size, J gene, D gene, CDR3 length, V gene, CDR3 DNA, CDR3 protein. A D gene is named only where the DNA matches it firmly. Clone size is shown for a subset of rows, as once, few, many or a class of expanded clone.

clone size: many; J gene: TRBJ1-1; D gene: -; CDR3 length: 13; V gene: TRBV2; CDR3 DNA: TGTGCCAGCAGTGAAGGGAGCGGCACCGAAGCTTTCTTT; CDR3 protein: CASSEGSGTEAFF
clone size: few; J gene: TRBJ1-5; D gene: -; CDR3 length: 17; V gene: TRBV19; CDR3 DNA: TGTGCCAGTAGTATGTACGGGACCGAAAATAGCAATCAGCCCCAGCATTTT; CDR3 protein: CASSMYGTENSNQPQHF
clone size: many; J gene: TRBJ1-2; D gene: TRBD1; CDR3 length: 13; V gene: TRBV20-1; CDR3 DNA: TGCAGTGCCGGACAGGGGGCGGATGGCGGCTACACCTTC; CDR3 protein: CSAGQGADGGYTF
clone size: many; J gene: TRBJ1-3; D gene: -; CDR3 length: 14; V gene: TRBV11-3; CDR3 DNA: TGTGCCAGCAGCTTCGGGCCCCCGGGGAACACCATATATTTT; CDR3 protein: CASSFGPPGNTIYF
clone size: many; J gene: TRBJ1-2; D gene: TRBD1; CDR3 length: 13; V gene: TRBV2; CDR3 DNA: TGTGCCAGCGGGGACAGGGGATCTTATGGCTACACCTTC; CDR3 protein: CASGDRGSYGYTF
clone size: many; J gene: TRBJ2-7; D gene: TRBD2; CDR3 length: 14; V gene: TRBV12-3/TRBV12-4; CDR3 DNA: TGTGCCAGCAGTTTCAATGGGGACTACTACGAGCAGTACTTC; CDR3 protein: CASSFNGDYYEQYF
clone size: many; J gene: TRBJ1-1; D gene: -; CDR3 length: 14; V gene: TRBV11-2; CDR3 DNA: TGTGCCAGCAGCTTAACAGCGGCGAGAACTGAAGCTTTCTTT; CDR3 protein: CASSLTAARTEAFF
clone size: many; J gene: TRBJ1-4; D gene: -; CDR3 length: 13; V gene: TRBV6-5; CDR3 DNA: TGTGCCAGCAGTTACGGGGTTAGGGAAAAACTGTTTTTT; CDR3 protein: CASSYGVREKLFF
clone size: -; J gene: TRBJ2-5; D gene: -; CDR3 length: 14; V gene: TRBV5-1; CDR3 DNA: TGCGCCAGCCTGGACCCAAACAGGGTGGAGACCCAGTACTTC; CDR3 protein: CASLDPNRVETQYF
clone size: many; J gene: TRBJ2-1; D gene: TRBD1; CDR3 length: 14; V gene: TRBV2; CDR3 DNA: TGTGCCAGCAGTGCCCCGGGACAGGGGCTTGGGCAGTTCTTC; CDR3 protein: CASSAPGQGLGQFF
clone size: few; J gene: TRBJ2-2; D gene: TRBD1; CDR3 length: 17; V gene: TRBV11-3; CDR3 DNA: TGTGCCAGCAGCTTAGGGGACAGGGGGCTCGGCACCGGGGAGCTGTTTTTT; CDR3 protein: CASSLGDRGLGTGELFF
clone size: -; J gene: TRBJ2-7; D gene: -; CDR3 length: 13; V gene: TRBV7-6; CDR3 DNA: TGTGCCAGCAGCCCGACAGCCCTTGCCGAGCAGTACTTC; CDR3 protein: CASSPTALAEQYF
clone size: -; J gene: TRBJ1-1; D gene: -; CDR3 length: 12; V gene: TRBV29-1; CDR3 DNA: TGCAGCGTTGTGCCACCATCAACTGAAGCTTTCTTT; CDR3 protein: CSVVPPSTEAFF
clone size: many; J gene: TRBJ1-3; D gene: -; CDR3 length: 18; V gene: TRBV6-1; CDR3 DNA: TGTGCCAGCAGTGAAGGTCCGCGGTGGTCCTACTCTGGAAACACCATATATTTT; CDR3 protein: CASSEGPRWSYSGNTIYF
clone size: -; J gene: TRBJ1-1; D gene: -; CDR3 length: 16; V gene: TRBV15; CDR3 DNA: TGTGCCACCAGCAGAGATATGGGGACACCGTACGCTGAAGCTTTCTTT; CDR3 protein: CATSRDMGTPYAEAFF
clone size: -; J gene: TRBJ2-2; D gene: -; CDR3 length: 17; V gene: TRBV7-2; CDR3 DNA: TGTGCCAGCAGCCCGCAAATGATACAGACATGGGGCGGGGAGCTGTTTTTT; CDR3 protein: CASSPQMIQTWGGELFF
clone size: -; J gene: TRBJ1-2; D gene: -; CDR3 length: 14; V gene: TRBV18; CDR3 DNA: TGTGCCAGCTTTACCACCGGACCGAGCTATGGCTACACCTTC; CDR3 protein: CASFTTGPSYGYTF
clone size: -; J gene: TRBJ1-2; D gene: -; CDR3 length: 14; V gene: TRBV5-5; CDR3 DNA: TGTGCCAGCAGGAAAAGGACAGCCACCCTTGGCTACACCTTC; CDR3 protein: CASRKRTATLGYTF
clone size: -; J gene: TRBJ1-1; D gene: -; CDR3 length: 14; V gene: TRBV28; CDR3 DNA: TGTGCCAGCAGTTTTCCTGGGTACAACACTGAAGCTTTCTTT; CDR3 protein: CASSFPGYNTEAFF
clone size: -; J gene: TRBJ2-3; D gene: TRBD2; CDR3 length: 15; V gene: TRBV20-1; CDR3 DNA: TGCAGTGCCCAGACTAGCGGGGGACCCACAGATACGCAGTATTTT; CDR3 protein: CSAQTSGGPTDTQYF
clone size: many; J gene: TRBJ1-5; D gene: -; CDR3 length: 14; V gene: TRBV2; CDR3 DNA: TGTGCCAGCAGGGGGGGTGACAGAAATCAGCCCCAGCATTTT; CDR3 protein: CASRGGDRNQPQHF
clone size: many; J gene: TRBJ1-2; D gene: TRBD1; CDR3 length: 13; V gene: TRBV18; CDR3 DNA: TGTGCCAGCTCACCCGGGACAGGGGCCGTCTACACCTTC; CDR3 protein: CASSPGTGAVYTF
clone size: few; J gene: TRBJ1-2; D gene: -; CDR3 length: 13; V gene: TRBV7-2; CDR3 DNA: TGTGCCAGCAGCGAAGGCACCTACTATGGCTACACCTTC; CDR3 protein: CASSEGTYYGYTF
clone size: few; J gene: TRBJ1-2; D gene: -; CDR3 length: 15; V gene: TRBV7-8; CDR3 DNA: TGTGCCAGCAGCTTAGGCGGGGAATTGGGCGGTGGCTACACCTTC; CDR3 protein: CASSLGGELGGGYTF